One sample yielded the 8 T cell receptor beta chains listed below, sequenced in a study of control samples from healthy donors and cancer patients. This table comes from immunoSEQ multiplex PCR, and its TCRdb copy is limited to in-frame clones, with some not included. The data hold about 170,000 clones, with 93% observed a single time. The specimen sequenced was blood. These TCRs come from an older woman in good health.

The CDR3 loop reads CATSSPTGVYGYTF. The CDR3 nucleotides are TGTGCCACCAGCAGTCCTACGGGGGTCTATGGCTACACCTTC. This sequence joins TRBV15 and TRBJ1-2; possibly TRBD1 for D (5 bases). The CDR3 runs 14 residues. Germline V gives CDR1 LNHNV, CDR2 YYDKDF (reference sequence). V was trimmed by 3 bases and J by 4 bases, leaving 12 bases between them.

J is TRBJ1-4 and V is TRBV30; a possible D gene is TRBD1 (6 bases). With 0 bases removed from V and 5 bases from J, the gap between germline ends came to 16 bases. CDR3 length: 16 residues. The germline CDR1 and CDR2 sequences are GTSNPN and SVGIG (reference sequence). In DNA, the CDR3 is TGTGCCTGGAGTGTATCGACCGGACAGAGAAATGAAAAACTGTTTTTT. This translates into CAWSVSTGQRNEKLFF.

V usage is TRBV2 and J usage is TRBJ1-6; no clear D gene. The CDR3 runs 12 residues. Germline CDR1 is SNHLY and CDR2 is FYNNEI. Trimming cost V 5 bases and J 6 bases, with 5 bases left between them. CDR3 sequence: CASSQFNSPLHF. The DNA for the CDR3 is TGTGCCAGCAGTCAGTTTAATTCACCCCTCCACTTT. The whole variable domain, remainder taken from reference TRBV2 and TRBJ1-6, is EPEVTQTPSHQVTQMGQEVILRCVPISNHLYFYWYRQILGQKVEFLVSFYNNEISEKSEIFDDQFSVERPDGSNFTLKIRSTKLEDSAMYFCASSQFNSPLHFGNGTRLTVT.

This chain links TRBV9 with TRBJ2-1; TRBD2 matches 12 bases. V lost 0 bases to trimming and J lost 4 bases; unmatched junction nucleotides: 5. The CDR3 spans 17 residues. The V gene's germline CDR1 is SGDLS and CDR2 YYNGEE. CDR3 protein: CASSVGLAGGPYNEQFF. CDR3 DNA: TGTGCCAGCAGCGTAGGGCTAGCGGGGGGGCCATACAATGAGCAGTTCTTC. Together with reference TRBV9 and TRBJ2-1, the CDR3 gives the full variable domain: DSGVTQTPKHLITATGQRVTLRCSPRSGDLSVYWYQQSLDQGLQFLIQYYNGEERAKGNILERFSAQQFPDLHSELNLSSLELGDSALYFCASSVGLAGGPYNEQFFGPGTRLTVL.

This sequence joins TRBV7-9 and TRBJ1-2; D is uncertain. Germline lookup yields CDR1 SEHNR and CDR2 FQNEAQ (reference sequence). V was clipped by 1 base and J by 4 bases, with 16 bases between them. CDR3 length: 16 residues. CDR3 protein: CASSLVASDGIYGYTF. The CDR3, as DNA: TGTGCCAGCAGCTTAGTAGCATCGGACGGCATCTATGGCTACACCTTC.

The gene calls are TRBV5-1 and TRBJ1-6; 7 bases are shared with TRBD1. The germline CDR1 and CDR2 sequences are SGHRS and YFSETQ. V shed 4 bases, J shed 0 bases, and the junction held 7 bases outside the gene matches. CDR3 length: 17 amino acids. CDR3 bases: TGCGCCAGCAGCACCGGGACAGCGAGCTCCTATAATTCACCCCTCCACTTT. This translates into CASSTGTASSYNSPLHF.

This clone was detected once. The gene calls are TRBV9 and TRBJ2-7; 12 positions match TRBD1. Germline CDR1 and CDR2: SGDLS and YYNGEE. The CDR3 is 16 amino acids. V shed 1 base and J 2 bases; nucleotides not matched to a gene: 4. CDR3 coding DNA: TGTGCCAGCAGCGTACGGGACAGGGGGCCCCCCTACGAGCAGTACTTC. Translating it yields CASSVRDRGPPYEQYF.

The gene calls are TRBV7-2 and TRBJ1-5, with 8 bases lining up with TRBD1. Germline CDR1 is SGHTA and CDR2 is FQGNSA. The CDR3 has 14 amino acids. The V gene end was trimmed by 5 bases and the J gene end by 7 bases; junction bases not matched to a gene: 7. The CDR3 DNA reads TGTGCCAGCAGCGAGCAGGGGGCAATACAGCCCCAGCATTTT. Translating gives CASSEQGAIQPQHF.